The 2 T cell receptor beta chains in this list originate from one sample, sequenced in a study of T cells in Graves' hyperthyroidism and ophthalmopathy. RNA transcripts provided the source from which TCR beta CDR3 regions were amplified. The study used the HTBI primer set for a first-round RT-PCR of the TCR CDR3. One entry per CDR3 protein results from TCRdb running MiXCR on the multiplex PCR reads. The sample records some 300,000 distinct CDR3 sequences, 15% to 20% being singletons. Sample: blood. These receptor sequences come from a man aged 30-40 years with Graves' hyperthyroidism.

This clonotype came up many times. The rearrangement uses TRBV5-1 and TRBJ1-2; D call uncertain. V was shortened by 1 base and J by 0 bases, with 7 bases between the two germline ends. From germline, CDR1 is SGHRS and CDR2 YFSETQ. The CDR3 consists of 14 residues. CDR3 region: CASSLNLANYGYTF. CDR3 nucleotides: TGCGCCAGCAGCTTGAACCTAGCTAACTATGGCTACACCTTC. Full variable domain (outside the CDR3, taken from reference TRBV5-1 and TRBJ1-2): KAGVTQTPRYLIKTRGQQVTLSCSPISGHRSVSWYQQTPGQGLQFLFEYFSETQRNKGNFPGRFSGRQFSNSRSEMNVSTLELGDSALYLCASSLNLANYGYTFGSGTRLTVV.

CDR3 protein: CASTLTSGSVSDTQYF. CDR3 in DNA: TGTGCCAGTACCCTGACTAGCGGGAGTGTGTCAGATACGCAGTATTTT. The V call is TRBV19, the J call TRBJ2-3, with TRBD2 identical over 12 bases. CDR1 is LNHDA and CDR2 is SQIVND in the germline V gene (reference sequence). The trim removed 7 bases at V and 4 bases at J, leaving 9 bases unmatched. This CDR3 has 16 residues.